A selection of T cell receptor beta chains follows, all from one sample in a study of glioma-infiltrating T cells. TCRdb fed the multiplex PCR reads into MiXCR, producing one record per CDR3 protein. The data hold approximately 120,000 distinct CDR3 sequences, with 20% to 25% observed a single time. Sequenced: glioma tissue, nonneoplastic brain tissue, or PBMCs (not recorded which). Source of these receptors: a human donor with low-grade glioma or glioblastoma, undergoing nonglioma brain surgery, or in good health (not recorded which). The CDR3 runs from the conserved cysteine through the conserved F or W. The D gene is left open where the match is weak. The size entry is marked missing in some rows and otherwise reads once, few, many or a size class.

cdr3_aa cdr3_nt j_call d_call clone_size v_call
CASRRDRVNNEQFF TGTGCCAGTAGACGGGACAGAGTAAACAATGAGCAGTTCTTC TRBJ2-1 TRBD1 - TRBV19
CSVVGLAGGTYEQYF TGCAGCGTTGTGGGTCTAGCGGGAGGAACCTACGAGCAGTACTTC TRBJ2-7 TRBD2 - TRBV29-1
CASSLREAANEQFF TGTGCCAGCAGTTTAAGGGAGGCGGCCAATGAGCAGTTCTTC TRBJ2-1 - few TRBV12-3/TRBV12-4
CASSSTRYQETQYF TGTGCCAGCAGTTCAACTAGATACCAAGAGACCCAGTACTTC TRBJ2-5 - many TRBV6-2/TRBV6-3
CASSLYPLAGNTYYNEQFF TGTGCCAGCAGCTTGTATCCCCTAGCGGGGAATACATATTACAATGAGCAGTTCTTC TRBJ2-1 TRBD2 - TRBV5-6
CASSQGLYSSPLHF TGTGCCAGCAGCCAAGGTCTTTATTCTTCACCCCTCCACTTT TRBJ1-6 - - TRBV14
CASSARTAYKEHSYEQYF TGTGCCAGCAGCGCTCGGACAGCTTATAAAGAACACTCCTACGAGCAGTACTTC TRBJ2-7 - few TRBV14
CASSETDRGFVEKLFF TGTGCCAGCAGTGAAACGGACAGGGGGTTTGTGGAAAAACTGTTTTTT TRBJ1-4 TRBD1 many TRBV25-1
CSVDSPSGHAGEQYF TGCAGCGTTGATAGCCCTAGCGGACACGCGGGGGAGCAGTACTTC TRBJ2-7 TRBD2 few TRBV29-1
CASIGETNYGYTF TGTGCCAGCATAGGGGAGACCAACTATGGCTACACCTTC TRBJ1-2 - many TRBV2
CASSQDLGFSETQYF TGTGCCAGCAGCCAAGACCTCGGCTTCTCTGAGACCCAGTACTTC TRBJ2-5 - many TRBV4-2
CASSNTTGIYEQYF TGTGCCAGCTCAAATACGACAGGGATCTACGAGCAGTACTTC TRBJ2-7 TRBD1 many TRBV18
CATSDMENRLPRRTQYF TGTGCCACCAGTGATATGGAGAACAGACTCCCCCGGAGGACCCAGTACTTC TRBJ2-5 - many TRBV24-1
CSARGGLNQPQHF TGCAGTGCTAGGGGGGGTTTGAATCAGCCCCAGCATTTT TRBJ1-5 - many TRBV20-1
CASSGTSGTPYEQYF TGTGCCAGCAGCGGGACTAGCGGGACCCCATACGAGCAGTACTTC TRBJ2-7 TRBD2 many TRBV12-3/TRBV12-4
CSVRLAVYYNEQFF TGCAGCGTGAGACTAGCGGTTTACTACAATGAGCAGTTCTTC TRBJ2-1 TRBD2 - TRBV29-1
CSGGRGGSGYTF TGCAGTGGGGGCAGGGGGGGTTCTGGCTACACCTTC TRBJ1-2 TRBD1 - TRBV20-1
CASSVRVGHGYTF TGTGCCAGCAGCGTAAGGGTAGGCCATGGCTACACCTTC TRBJ1-2 - - TRBV9
CASSNRVAQETQYF TGTGCCAGCAGTAACAGGGTGGCCCAAGAGACCCAGTACTTC TRBJ2-5 - many TRBV2
CASSLGGPSSTDTQYF TGTGCCAGCAGCTTGGGGGGGCCTTCTAGCACAGATACGCAGTATTTT TRBJ2-3 - - TRBV5-6
CASLKGLQETQYF TGTGCCAGTTTGAAGGGGCTTCAAGAGACCCAGTACTTC TRBJ2-5 - many TRBV12-3/TRBV12-4
CASSQDLAFQETQYF TGCGCCAGCAGCCAAGATCTAGCGTTCCAAGAGACCCAGTACTTC TRBJ2-5 - many TRBV4-3
CASSLGGGRAFLFANTGELFF TGTGCCAGCAGCTTAGGGGGCGGGAGGGCCTTCTTATTCGCGAACACCGGGGAGCTGTTTTTT TRBJ2-2 TRBD2 many TRBV7-2
CASSLAIGTVFKTQYF TGTGCCAGCAGCCTAGCGATAGGGACAGTCTTTAAGACCCAGTACTTC TRBJ2-5 - many TRBV7-2
CAYGQGSYEQYF TGTGCCTATGGACAGGGGTCCTACGAGCAGTACTTC TRBJ2-7 TRBD1 - TRBV30
CASSSSGSNYNEQFF TGTGCCAGCAGTTCTAGCGGGAGTAATTACAATGAGCAGTTCTTC TRBJ2-1 TRBD2 many TRBV28
CSSSLGSSRGEQYF TGTTCCAGCAGCTTAGGCAGTTCCCGGGGCGAGCAGTACTTC TRBJ2-7 - - TRBV7-9
CSVVRGTLNNEQFF TGCAGCGTTGTTAGAGGAACCCTTAACAATGAGCAGTTCTTC TRBJ2-1 - many TRBV29-1
CASSVVASGAYEQYF TGTGCCAGCTCAGTAGTTGCTAGTGGCGCCTACGAGCAGTACTTC TRBJ2-7 - - TRBV18
CASRTGSTGANVLTF TGTGCCAGCCGGACAGGGAGTACTGGGGCCAACGTCCTGACTTTC TRBJ2-6 TRBD1 - TRBV19
CASSPLEGRVGSEETQYF TGTGCCAGCAGCCCTCTAGAAGGGAGGGTCGGGTCAGAAGAGACCCAGTACTTC TRBJ2-5 TRBD2 many TRBV7-8
CAWSLAVYNEQFF TGTGCCTGGAGCCTAGCGGTCTACAATGAGCAGTTCTTC TRBJ2-1 TRBD2 - TRBV30
CSVIPGQTMYEQYF TGCAGCGTTATACCGGGACAGACAATGTACGAGCAGTACTTC TRBJ2-7 TRBD1 few TRBV29-1
CSAINREAGNTIYF TGCAGCGCCATAAACAGGGAAGCTGGAAACACCATATATTTT TRBJ1-3 - - TRBV29-1
CASSQGETSGASVLTF TGTGCCAGCAGTCAAGGGGAGACCTCTGGGGCCAGCGTCCTGACTTTC TRBJ2-6 - - TRBV9
CACQTGITYGQYF TGTGCCTGTCAAACAGGGATCACCTACGGGCAGTACTTC TRBJ2-7 - - TRBV30
CSATIGQWGGYTF TGCAGTGCTACTATCGGACAGTGGGGTGGCTACACCTTC TRBJ1-2 - many TRBV20-1
CASSQGPRQGFIYGYTF TGCGCCAGCAGCCAAGGCCCAAGACAGGGTTTCATCTATGGCTACACCTTC TRBJ1-2 TRBD1 many TRBV4-3
CASRKRGENSNQPQHF TGTGCCAGCAGGAAGCGGGGGGAAAATAGCAATCAGCCCCAGCATTTT TRBJ1-5 - many TRBV2
CASSVVGDGNTIYF TGTGCCAGCAGCGTGGTAGGGGACGGAAACACCATATATTTT TRBJ1-3 - - TRBV9
CASSLVGLAGGYQETQYF TGTGCCAGCAGCTTAGTTGGACTAGCGGGGGGGTACCAAGAGACCCAGTACTTC TRBJ2-5 TRBD2 many TRBV7-2
CASSPLGGRSYEQYF TGCGCCAGCAGCCCCCTAGGCGGGCGCTCCTACGAGCAGTACTTC TRBJ2-7 - many TRBV5-1